This TCR beta chain was observed in a study of shared clonotypes between healthy human individuals. Turning to this clone: Its antigen is unknown.

Germline CDR1 is SGHRS and CDR2 is YFSETQ. This CDR3 region has 16 residues. Trimming removed 1 base from V and 0 bases from J, with 14 bases in between. Data came from immunoSEQ multiplex PCR; TCRdb stores just in-frame clones and leaves some out. The sample comprises some 1.1 million clones, 60% to 85% of which are singletons, and almost 0.9% rests with the top ten. Points from the study as a whole: Non-shared clonotypes showed lower generation probabilities than clonotypes common to all four donors. Memory subsets generally showed smaller estimated richness than naive subsets did. Limitation of the genetic and exposure-history diversity represented came from the few donors.

The receptor's source is a young man in good health. Some clones in this sample may be carry-over from other donors' samples. What was sequenced was memory CD4+ T cells from PBMCs. Noted subset: CD45RA-negative fraction. The V gene is TRBV5-1, the J gene TRBJ2-7; perhaps TRBD1 as D (6 bases). The CDR3 DNA is TGCGCCAGCAGCTTGCCCCAGGGGTCCCTCTCCTACGAGCAGTACTTC. Translated, it gives CASSLPQGSLSYEQYF.